Listed below are T cell receptor beta chains from one sample, sequenced in a study of Ad26.COV2.S vaccination and SARS-CoV-2 variants. Profiled with immunoSEQ multiplex PCR; TCRdb holds only in-frame clones, not every one. The data hold around 500,000 clones, with about 89% observed a single time. The sample was peripheral blood, taken in a trial of Ad26.COV2.S vaccine versus placebo. The receptors were sampled from a person aged 18-60 years who received the Ad26.COV2.S COVID-19 vaccine or a placebo. Each CDR3 is given with its conserved first and last residue. Fields, in order: V gene, clone size, CDR3 protein. Rows may omit the clone size; those that give it use once, few, many or a size class.

TRBV18 | - | CASSPDRFAEAFF
TRBV18 | - | CASSPPGRWETSYNEQFF
TRBV3-1/TRBV3-2 | - | CASSLGPNSYNEQFF
TRBV28 | - | CASSEGGLNTEAFF
TRBV29-1 | - | CSVERFSGQTEAFF
TRBV30 | - | CAWSVLYNEQFF
TRBV5-1 | - | CASSFSVDQPQHF
TRBV5-1 | - | CASSLVGLEGQPQHF
TRBV5-1 | - | CASSLASRGSDEQYF
TRBV6-1 | - | CASSEVTGKNTEAFF
TRBV7-2 | once | CASSPRRGTDTQYF
TRBV6-6 | - | CASSLWTAGNEKLFF
TRBV14 | - | CASSQEEAGRALYEQYF
TRBV30 | - | CAWKRTRSGYTF
TRBV5-4 | - | CASSLDSPGLDTQYF
TRBV5-1 | - | CASTGEGTEKLFF
TRBV7-7 | - | CASSLLDTGAEETQYF
TRBV7-3 | - | CASSLKSGVTGELFF
TRBV7-8 | - | CASSFLSGTMTEAFF
TRBV6-2/TRBV6-3 | - | CASSDTGTAAEAFF
TRBV19 | - | CASSSGQTYEQYF
TRBV20-1 | - | CSASKDPQSLNIQYF
TRBV7-2 | - | CASSAPGAFTDTQYF
TRBV30 | - | CAWVHRGLSGTEAFF
TRBV10-3 | - | CAISEDGAGREEQFF
TRBV5-1 | - | CASGTSGSSYNEQFF
TRBV7-9 | once | CASSLYTGETGSNQPQHF
TRBV6-6 | - | CASSPRQGAGNQPQHF
TRBV19 | - | CASNRVYSGANVLTF
TRBV7-9 | - | CASSSRTGPLHF
TRBV27 | once | CASSLSGDTQYF
TRBV7-2 | - | CASSLFPEPQHF
TRBV30 | - | CAWTNPGGWDEQYF
TRBV10-3 | - | CAIQWGGNTDTQYF
TRBV7-9 | - | CASSLGQGDSGANVLTF
TRBV30 | - | CAWSKAHTGELFF
TRBV20-1 | - | CSASRVGDF
TRBV9 | - | CASSVDRGGYGYTF
TRBV7-9 | - | CASSPRDRDSPLHF
TRBV29-1 | - | CSVETSGETYEQYF
TRBV9 | - | CASSVVFDEQFF
TRBV24-1 | - | CATSDQQGQETQYF
TRBV7-6 | - | CASSSLVGQGSEQYF
TRBV6-6 | - | CASSYAPIRAFF
TRBV11-2 | - | CASQRAGGLTSTDTQYF
TRBV27 | - | CASRGQETQYF
TRBV29-1 | - | CSVTGTGPNYGYTF
TRBV6-2/TRBV6-3 | - | CASSSADSGNTIYF
TRBV7-3 | - | CASSLNRLGELFF
TRBV6-6 | - | CASSIGGTDTQYF
TRBV7-6 | few | CASSLSNWGNTEAFF
TRBV29-1 | - | CSVELVLNTEAFF
TRBV14 | - | CASSQVRRGLDTGELFF
TRBV6-5 | - | CASSYTRDTEAFF